The present TCR beta chain was sequenced within a study of blood T cell repertoires in COVID-19 (TCRdb year 2020). A note on the overall study: Samples from collaborators originated in the United States, Italy and Spain and spanned both the acute and convalescent phases of COVID-19. Subjects who had been exposed to COVID-19, were actively infected with it, or had recovered from it provided the deeply sampled blood TCRbeta repertoires that made up the dataset. The repertoires were released in a freely available public database intended as a resource for research on the immune response to SARS-CoV-2. Sample metadata almost always included a de-identified subject ID, COVID-19 status, age in years and sex. The material from the prospective study consisted of cDNA or gDNA derived from T cells, B-cell-depleted T cells, or PBMCs. Samples came from the ongoing ImmuneRACE study (first 160 participants) plus 1,254 subjects from 6 global collaborators. Where available, HLA class I and class II types were obtained from metadata supplied by the sample provider rather than from assay-based typing. Broader findings and caveats from the paper: Clinical and demographic metadata were provided uncurated, with the amount varying by source and participant.

Collaborating institutions collected whole blood in K2EDTA tubes following their own protocols. For TCRbeta analysis, collaborator samples were shipped as frozen whole blood, as isolated PBMCs, or as DNA extracted from either sample type. In regard to this clone: Its antigen specificity is not known. Within one base of it there is no much larger clone, and no base qualities were kept.

The immunoSEQ Assay, a bias-controlled multiplex PCR, was used to amplify TCRbeta CDR3 regions from genomic DNA. For the original study's pipeline: The number of nucleated cells in each sample was estimated from the amplification of reference gene primers within the assay. To quantify the absolute abundance of each unique TCRbeta CDR3 rearrangement, sequence reads were collapsed and filtered. For each sample, productive Simpson clonality was calculated by taking the square root of Simpson's diversity index across productive rearrangements. Imported from immuneACCESS, the table was reduced by TCRdb to in-frame sequences with V and J called. These copies leave out some clones; in studies compared against another copy, an unresolved V gene accounts for under half, and the cause of the remainder is not known. V, J and clone size are taken as reported in that table, and D and trimming were inferred from the DNA itself. The sample profile shows 150,000 to 250,000 clones; approximately 84% of them were found once. The ten largest clones represent 6.9% of the sample.

Sequenced sample: peripheral blood. The receptor was isolated from a human donor with acute or convalescent COVID-19. The donor label of this sample is uncertain.

CDR3 sequence: CASSLIDSYEQYF. The nucleotide sequence reads TGTGCCAGCAGTTTAATAGACTCCTACGAGCAGTACTTC. This chain joins TRBV27 to TRBJ2-7, with no reliable assignment of the D segment. Measured from the cysteine to the phenylalanine, the CDR3 is 13 residues long. This entry keeps only the CDR3 DNA: 39 bases, framed from base 1. CDR1 and CDR2 were assigned from the germline V gene (reference sequence) as MNHEY and SMNVEV. The germline ends are 5 bases apart after V is trimmed by 2 bases and J by 0 bases.